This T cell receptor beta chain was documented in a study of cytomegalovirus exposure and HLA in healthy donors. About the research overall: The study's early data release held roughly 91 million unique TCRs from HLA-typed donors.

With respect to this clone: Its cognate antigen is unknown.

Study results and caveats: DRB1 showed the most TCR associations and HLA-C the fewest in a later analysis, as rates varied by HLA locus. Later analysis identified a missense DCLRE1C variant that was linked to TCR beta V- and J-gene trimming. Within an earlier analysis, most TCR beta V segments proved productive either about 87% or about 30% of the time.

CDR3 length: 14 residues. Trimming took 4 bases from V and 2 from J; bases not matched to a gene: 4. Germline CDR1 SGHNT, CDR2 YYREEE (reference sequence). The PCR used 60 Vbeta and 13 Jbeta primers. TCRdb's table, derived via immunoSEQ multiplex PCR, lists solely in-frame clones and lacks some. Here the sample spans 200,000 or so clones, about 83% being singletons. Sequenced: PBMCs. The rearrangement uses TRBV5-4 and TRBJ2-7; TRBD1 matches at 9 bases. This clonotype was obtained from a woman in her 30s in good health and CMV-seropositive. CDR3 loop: CASSEDRGTYEQYF. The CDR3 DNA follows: TGTGCCAGCAGCGAGGACAGGGGCACCTACGAGCAGTACTTC.